The present T cell receptor beta chain was sequenced within a study of blood T cell repertoires in COVID-19. The overall study: Acute and convalescent COVID-19 specimens originated in the United States, Italy and Spain. PBMCs, B-cell-depleted T cells, or T cells were the source of the cDNA or gDNA that made up the material.

Per the original data handling: Amplification of reference gene primers provided the estimated nucleated cell counts. Repertoires were generated with immunoSEQ multiplex PCR, while TCRdb's copy carries only in-frame clones and drops some. V and J calls and clone size follow that table, whereas D and trimming were derived from the DNA. The repertoire has 200,000 to 250,000 clones, about four fifths of them found once; the top ten carry about 3.7%. Germline V gives CDR1 MNHEY, CDR2 SVGEGT. V was clipped by 6 bases and J by 3 bases; unmatched bases: 8. This CDR3 is 15 amino acids long. Individuals aged roughly 18 to 95 years were recruited from 24 US areas.

This receptor was obtained from an older woman who had recovered from COVID-19. The genes are TRBV6-2 or TRBV6-3 and TRBJ1-5, with 7 bases lining up with TRBD1. Specimen: PBMCs or T cells enriched from blood (not recorded which). As DNA, the CDR3 is TGTGCCAGCAGCTCTCCCGGGACAGTCAATCAGCCCCAGCATTTT. It codes for CASSSPGTVNQPQHF.